The 16 T cell receptor beta chains below come from one sample, sequenced in a study of CD8 T cells in ankylosing spondylitis. Findings of the study overall: A TCR beta motif of about eight highly homologous variants appeared characteristic of ankylosing spondylitis blood.

TCRdb reanalysed the 5' RACE reads using MiXCR and keeps one entry per CDR3 protein. The table shows fewer than 550,000 distinct CDR3 sequences, with 5.3% occurring only once. The antigens of these receptors remain unknown. The sequenced sample was blood, either unsorted or a sorted T cell fraction (not recorded which). The receptors stem from a male donor with ankylosing spondylitis.

The V gene is TRBV30, the J gene TRBJ2-1; TRBD1 matches at 10 bases. The V and J ends lost 7 bases and 6 bases, in that order; junction bases with no gene match: 9. CDR1 and CDR2 (germline): GTSNPN, SVGIG (reference sequence). CDR3 length: 14 residues. The CDR3 is CALSGTGAVNEQFF. The CDR3 bases are TGTGCCTTATCCGGGACAGGGGCGGTCAATGAGCAGTTCTTC.

In this sample, this clonotype turned up many times. The chain joins TRBV29-1 to TRBJ2-2; D unresolved. Germline V lookup: CDR1 SQVTM, CDR2 ANQGSEA. With 2 bases removed from V and 6 bases from J, the gap between germline ends came to 7 bases. This CDR3 contains 12 residues. CDR3 region: CSVEQLAGELFF. The DNA of the CDR3 is TGCAGCGTTGAACAGCTCGCCGGGGAGCTGTTTTTT.

This clonotype was counted a few times. The V and J genes are TRBV5-6 and TRBJ2-5, with a possible D match to TRBD2 (6 bases). Per the germline V gene, CDR1 is SGHDT and CDR2 is YYEEEE. This CDR3 is built from 13 residues. The V end was cut by 4 bases, the J end by 7 bases, with 14 bases between. The DNA for the CDR3 is TGTGCCAGCAGCATAGGAAGGAGGGTGACCCAGTACTTC. As protein: CASSIGRRVTQYF. Drawing the rest from reference TRBV5-6 and TRBJ2-5, the complete variable domain is DAGVTQSPTHLIKTRGQQVTLRCSPKSGHDTVSWYQQALGQGPQFIFQYYEEEERQRGNFPDRFSGHQFPNYSSELNVNALLLGDSALYLCASSIGRRVTQYFGPGTRLLVL.

Many counts were recorded for this clonotype. The genes are TRBV24-1 and TRBJ2-7; maybe TRBD1 (6 bases). V lost 4 bases, J lost 1 base, and 16 bases lay in between. The CDR3 extends over 16 amino acids. Germline V gene sequence: CDR1 KGHDR, CDR2 SFDVKD. CDR3 region: CATSDPRLQGSYEQYF. The CDR3 nucleotides read TGTGCCACCAGTGACCCCAGATTACAGGGTTCCTACGAGCAGTACTTC.

This clonotype was observed many times. This sequence joins TRBV18 and TRBJ1-1, with TRBD1 matching 8 bases. Germline CDR1 KGHSH, CDR2 LQKENI. The CDR3 consists of 15 residues. V shed 3 bases and J 0 bases; nucleotides not matched to a gene: 3. The CDR3: CASSPRDRLNTEAFF. The CDR3 DNA sequence: TGTGCCAGCTCACCCCGGGACAGGCTGAACACTGAAGCTTTCTTT.

This clonotype has a count of ten or more. The V gene is TRBV20-1, the J gene TRBJ2-1, with TRBD2 as a possible D gene (5 bases). V lost 5 bases to trimming and J lost 1 base, with 12 bases between them. The CDR3 totals 14 residues. Germline V gives CDR1 DFQATT, CDR2 SNEGSKA (reference sequence). The DNA for the CDR3 is TGCAGTGCTCTCCCAGGAGGTTCCTACAATGAGCAGTTCTTC. It codes for CSALPGGSYNEQFF.

In this sample, this clonotype turned up many times. The V and J genes are TRBV7-9 and TRBJ2-1, with a weak D call TRBD1 (6 bases). The V and J ends lost 4 bases and 5 bases respectively, with 12 bases between them. Germline CDR1 SEHNR, CDR2 FQNEAQ (reference sequence). The CDR3 is 14 amino acids. The CDR3 spells CASSYWGLDNEQFF. In DNA form, the CDR3 reads TGTGCCAGCAGCTACTGGGGGCTTGACAATGAGCAGTTCTTC.

There are many counts of this clonotype. V and J are TRBV27 and TRBJ2-5, with a possible D match to TRBD1 (5 bases). V was trimmed by 2 bases and J by 4 bases, leaving 14 bases between them. Germline CDR1 and CDR2: MNHEY and SMNVEV (reference sequence). The length of the CDR3 is 15 residues. The CDR3 bases are TGTGCCAGCAGTTTAGGGGCAGGATCTAGAGAGACCCAGTACTTC. Residues: CASSLGAGSRETQYF.

The table lists this clonotype with many counts. The chain carries TRBV5-1 and TRBJ2-5; no firm D call. Trimming stripped 1 base from V and 2 bases from J, with 9 bases between. CDR3 length equals 14 residues. Germline V gives CDR1 SGHRS, CDR2 YFSETQ. The CDR3 sequence is CASSLFGPQETQYF. The CDR3 DNA sequence: TGCGCCAGCAGCTTGTTCGGACCTCAAGAGACCCAGTACTTC.

This clonotype was detected many times. This CDR3 reads CAATGLGHEQYF. The CDR3 region has the DNA TGTGCCGCGACGGGACTGGGACACGAGCAGTACTTC. The J gene is TRBJ2-7, the V gene TRBV3-1, with TRBD2 as a possible D gene (6 bases). V gave up 11 bases and J gave up 5 bases, with 16 bases separating them. Germline CDR1 LGHDT, CDR2 YNNKEL (reference sequence). This CDR3 has 12 amino acids.

In its sample, this clonotype was seen many times. V is TRBV12-3 or TRBV12-4 and J is TRBJ1-4, with D maybe TRBD1 (6 bases). V dropped 2 bases and J dropped 9 bases, with 16 bases sitting between them. The CDR3 has 15 amino acids. CDR3 region: CASSLWGRGVQKLFF. The CDR3 bases are TGTGCCAGCAGTTTATGGGGCAGGGGAGTACAAAAACTGTTTTTT.

This clonotype showed up many times. The V gene is TRBV29-1, the J gene TRBJ2-7; a possible D gene is TRBD2 (6 bases). V lost 7 bases and J 0 bases, leaving 16 bases between the germline ends. The CDR3 extends over 14 amino acids. Germline V gives CDR1 SQVTM, CDR2 ANQGSEA. DNA for the CDR3: TGCAGCGGGGGACTGGGGTTAGGCTCCTACGAGCAGTACTTC. Protein: CSGGLGLGSYEQYF.

This clonotype was counted at least ten times. The chain uses TRBV7-9 and TRBJ1-1, with 7 bases aligning to TRBD1. Trimming cost V 1 base and J 1 base; bases outside gene matches: 9. This CDR3 region has 17 residues. Germline CDR1 SEHNR, CDR2 FQNEAQ (reference sequence). The CDR3 DNA reads TGTGCCAGCAGCTTAGTTTTGGGACAGCTGGAGAACACTGAAGCTTTCTTT. Translated: CASSLVLGQLENTEAFF.

This clonotype was counted between two and nine times. The rearrangement joins TRBV4-1 to TRBJ2-7; either TRBD1 or TRBD2 may supply D (5 bases each). This CDR3 contains 15 residues. Deletions cut 2 bases from V and 5 bases from J, with 16 bases between. Germline loops: CDR1 MGHRA, CDR2 YSYEKL. CDR3 residues: CASSQPGTVPHEQYF. The DNA for the CDR3 is TGCGCCAGCAGCCAACCCGGGACGGTCCCCCACGAGCAGTACTTC.

In its sample, this clonotype was seen many times. The chain recombines TRBV4-3 with TRBJ1-2, with D possibly TRBD1 on 6 matching bases. The V end was cut by 1 base, the J end by 3 bases, with 15 bases between. The CDR3 covers 16 residues. Germline loops: CDR1 LGHNA, CDR2 YSLEER. CDR3 region: CASSQGTGGDYYGYTF. DNA of the CDR3: TGCGCCAGCAGCCAAGGAACCGGGGGCGACTACTATGGCTACACCTTC.

This clonotype was seen many times. The gene calls are TRBV5-6 and TRBJ1-5; D not certain. This CDR3 has 14 amino acids. The V end lost 4 bases, the J end lost 0 bases, and 8 bases lay between the germline ends. CDR1 and CDR2 from the germline V gene are SGHDT and YYEEEE. DNA for the CDR3: TGTGCCAGCAGCGTAGGACCTAGCAATCAGCCCCAGCATTTT. It specifies CASSVGPSNQPQHF.